Presented here are 5 T cell receptor beta chains from one specimen sequenced in a study of CD8+CD57+ T cells in acquired aplastic anemia. The TCR beta profiling, which covered VDJ combination and CDR3 sequence, was carried out using genomic DNA as the template. Via MiXCR, TCRdb re-called the reads, giving one row per CDR3 protein. This table has under 250,000 distinct CDR3 sequences, over 55% appearing once. Patients chosen for sequencing had shown CD8+CD57+ cell expansion by flow cytometry. The sequenced sample consisted of sorted CD4+, CD8+, or CD8+CD57+ T cells (not recorded which) from PBMCs. The receptors derive from a human donor with aplastic anemia.

V is TRBV7-9 and J is TRBJ1-6; D is unresolved. From germline, CDR1 is SEHNR and CDR2 FQNEAQ (reference sequence). Deletions cut 3 bases from V and 9 bases from J, with 15 bases between. This CDR3 spans 15 amino acids. This CDR3 reads CASSFQALTGSPLHF. CDR3 sequence (DNA): TGTGCCAGCAGCTTCCAGGCCCTCACTGGTTCACCCCTCCACTTT.

The chain uses TRBV25-1 and TRBJ2-1; 11 bases map to TRBD2. Losses at the gene ends were 3 bases for V and 7 bases for J; bases not matched to a gene: 11. The germline gives CDR1 MGHDK, CDR2 SYGVNS. This CDR3 has 17 residues. DNA of the CDR3: TGTGCCAGCAGTGATACATTACTAGCGGGAGTAAGGAATGAGCAGTTCTTC. This sequence encodes CASSDTLLAGVRNEQFF.

The J gene is TRBJ2-7, the V gene TRBV5-1, with D unclear. The V end was cut by 4 bases, the J end by 6 bases, with 20 bases between. The germline V gene has CDR1 SGHRS and CDR2 YFSETQ. The CDR3 covers 15 residues. Written as DNA, the CDR3 is TGCGCCAGCAGCCCACCCCTGACCCAAAGGAGCGAGCAGTACTTC. Translation: CASSPPLTQRSEQYF.

On this clonotype: Compared with germline, one end of the junction differs, possibly owing to a read error. In DNA form, the CDR3 reads TGCGCCAGCAGGGGGACGACAGCTATGAACACTGAAGCTTTCTTT. Protein sequence: CASRGTTAMNTEAFF. V and J are TRBV7-2 and TRBJ1-1; 7 bases are shared with TRBD1. The CDR3 loop spans 15 amino acids. Germline assignment: CDR1 SGHTA and CDR2 FQGNSA.

CDR3 sequence reads: CASSLAGSRRYSYTF. The CDR3 nucleotides read TGCGCCAGCAGCTTAGCCGGCAGCCGGCGTTACAGCTACACCTTC. This chain joins TRBV5-1 and TRBJ1-2; D gene ambiguous. There are 15 residues in the CDR3. V lost 2 bases, J lost 9 bases, and 20 bases lay in between. The germline CDR1 and CDR2 sequences are SGHRS and YFSETQ.